This entry features one T cell receptor beta chain sequence. Its specificity is unknown. TCRdb re-analysed the 5' RACE reads in MiXCR, keeping a single row per CDR3 protein. The sample yields 750,000 to 950,000 distinct CDR3 sequences, around an eighth seen once. The record originates from a study of identical twins. Regarding the study as a whole: Memory repertoires showed no such pattern, whereas abundant cord blood beta clonotypes carried fewer insertions. The authors drew conclusions from cross-sectional statistical analysis rather than following the same donors. With monozygotic twins, out-of-frame TCR alpha sharing exceeded what models estimated.

Germline values: CDR1 SGHAT, CDR2 FQNNGV. The CDR3 has 17 residues. V lost 5 bases, J lost 7 bases, and 14 bases stayed unmatched. This sample also appeared in a second study, on yellow fever vaccine responses in identical twins.

The sequenced sample was PBMCs. This sequence joins TRBV11-2 and TRBJ2-1; 10 bases match TRBD2. The TCR comes from a woman younger than 30 in good health. The CDR3 here is CASSPRASGSYDNEQFF. In DNA, the CDR3 is TGTGCCAGCAGCCCAAGAGCTAGCGGGAGCTATGATAATGAGCAGTTCTTC. Together with reference TRBV11-2 and TRBJ2-1, the CDR3 gives the full variable domain: EAGVAQSPRYKIIEKRQSVAFWCNPISGHATLYWYQQILGQGPKLLIQFQNNGVVDDSQLPKDRFSAERLKGVDSTLKIQPAKLEDSAVYLCASSPRASGSYDNEQFFGPGTRLTVL.